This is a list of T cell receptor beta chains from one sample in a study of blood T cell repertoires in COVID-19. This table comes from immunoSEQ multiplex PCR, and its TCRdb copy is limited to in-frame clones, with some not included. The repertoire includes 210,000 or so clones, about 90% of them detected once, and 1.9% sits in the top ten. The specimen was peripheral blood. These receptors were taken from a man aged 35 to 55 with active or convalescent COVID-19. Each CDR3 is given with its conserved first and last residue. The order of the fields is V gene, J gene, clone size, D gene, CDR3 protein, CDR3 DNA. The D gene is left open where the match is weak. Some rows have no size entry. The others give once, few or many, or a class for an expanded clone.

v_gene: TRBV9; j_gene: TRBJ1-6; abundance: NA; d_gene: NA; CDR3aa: CASSGVMTASSPLHF; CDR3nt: TGTGCCAGCAGCGGGGTTATGACTGCCAGTTCACCCCTCCACTTT
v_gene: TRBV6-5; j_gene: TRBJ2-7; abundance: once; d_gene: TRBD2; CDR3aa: CASRILAASSYEQYF; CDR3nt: TGTGCCAGCAGAATACTAGCGGCTAGCTCCTACGAGCAGTACTTC
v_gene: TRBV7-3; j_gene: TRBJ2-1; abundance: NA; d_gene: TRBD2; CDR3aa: CASSITSGGANEQFF; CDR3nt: TGTGCCAGCAGCATAACCAGCGGGGGGGCTAATGAGCAGTTCTTC
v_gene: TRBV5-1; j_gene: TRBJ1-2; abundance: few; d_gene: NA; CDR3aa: CASSLESRYGYTF; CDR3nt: TGCGCCAGCAGCTTGGAGTCCAGATATGGCTACACCTTC
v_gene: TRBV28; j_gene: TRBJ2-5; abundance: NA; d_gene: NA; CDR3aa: CASSLRRGWETQYF; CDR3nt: TGTGCCAGCAGTTTACGAAGGGGGTGGGAGACCCAGTACTTC
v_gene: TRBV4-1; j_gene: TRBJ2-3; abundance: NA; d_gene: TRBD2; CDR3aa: CASSQELAGILDTQYF; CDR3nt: TGCGCCAGCAGCCAAGAGTTAGCGGGAATACTAGATACGCAGTATTTT
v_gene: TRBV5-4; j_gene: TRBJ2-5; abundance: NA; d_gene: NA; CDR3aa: CASSMGRDPIEAQYF; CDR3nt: TGTGCCAGCAGCATGGGTCGAGACCCGATAGAGGCCCAGTACTTC
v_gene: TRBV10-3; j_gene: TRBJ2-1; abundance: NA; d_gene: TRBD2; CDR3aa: CAINTGLAGGNEQFF; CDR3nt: TGTGCCATCAACACGGGACTAGCGGGAGGGAATGAGCAGTTCTTC
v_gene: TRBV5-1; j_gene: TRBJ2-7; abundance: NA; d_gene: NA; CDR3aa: CASSLGRLGYEQYF; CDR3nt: TGCGCCAGCAGCTTGGGCAGACTAGGCTACGAGCAGTACTTC
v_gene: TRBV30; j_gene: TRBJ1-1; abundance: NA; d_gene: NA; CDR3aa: CAWSVSSTEAFF; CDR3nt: TGTGCCTGGAGTGTTTCCAGCACTGAAGCTTTCTTT
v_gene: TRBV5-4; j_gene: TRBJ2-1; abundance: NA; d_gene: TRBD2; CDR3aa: CATQLAGGTSSYNEQFF; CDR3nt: TGTGCCACTCAACTAGCGGGGGGGACAAGCTCCTACAATGAGCAGTTCTTC
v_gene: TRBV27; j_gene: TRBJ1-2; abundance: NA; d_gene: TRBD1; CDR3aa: CASSLRAGGYYGYTF; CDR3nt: TGTGCCAGCAGTTTGAGGGCAGGGGGTTACTATGGCTACACCTTC
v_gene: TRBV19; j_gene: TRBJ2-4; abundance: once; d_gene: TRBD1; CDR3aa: CASSPDRGRDIQYF; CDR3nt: TGTGCCAGTAGCCCCGACAGGGGAAGGGACATTCAGTACTTC
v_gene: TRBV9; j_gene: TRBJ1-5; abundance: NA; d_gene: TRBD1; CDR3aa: CASSARTGEGQPQHF; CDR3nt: TGTGCCAGCAGCGCTCGGACAGGGGAAGGTCAGCCCCAGCATTTT
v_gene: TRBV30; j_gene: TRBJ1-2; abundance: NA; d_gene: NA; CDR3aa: CAWSGGGGYTF; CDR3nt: TGTGCCTGGAGTGGGGGAGGTGGCTACACCTTC
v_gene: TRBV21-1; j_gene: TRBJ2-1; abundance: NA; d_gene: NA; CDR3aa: CASSKGTSGRVSEQFF; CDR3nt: TGTGCCAGCAGCAAGGGGACTAGCGGGAGAGTCAGTGAGCAGTTCTTC
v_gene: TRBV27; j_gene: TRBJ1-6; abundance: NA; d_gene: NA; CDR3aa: CASAPKGRGPLHF; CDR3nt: TGTGCCAGTGCCCCCAAGGGGAGGGGACCCCTCCACTTT
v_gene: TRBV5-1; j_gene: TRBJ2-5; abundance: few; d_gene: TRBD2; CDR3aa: CASSRSGGEETQYF; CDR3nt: TGCGCCAGCAGCCGTAGCGGGGGGGAGGAGACCCAGTACTTC
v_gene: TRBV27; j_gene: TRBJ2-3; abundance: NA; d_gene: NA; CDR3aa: CASSLYSSADTQYF; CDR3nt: TGTGCCAGCAGTTTATATTCGAGCGCAGATACGCAGTATTTT
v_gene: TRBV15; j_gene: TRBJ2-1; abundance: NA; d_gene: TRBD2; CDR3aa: CATSRRSGGHNEQFF; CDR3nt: TGTGCCACCAGCAGACGTAGCGGGGGACACAATGAGCAGTTCTTC
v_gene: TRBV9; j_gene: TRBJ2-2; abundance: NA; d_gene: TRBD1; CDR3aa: CATSGGQLNTGELFF; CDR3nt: TGTGCCACCTCAGGGGGACAGCTGAACACCGGGGAGCTGTTTTTT
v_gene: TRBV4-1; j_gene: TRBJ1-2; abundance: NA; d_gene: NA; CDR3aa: CASSQGSGAWGYTF; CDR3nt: TGCGCCAGCAGCCAAGGATCAGGGGCGTGGGGCTACACCTTC
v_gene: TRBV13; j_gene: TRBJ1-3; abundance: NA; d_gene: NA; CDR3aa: CASSPETVSGNTIYF; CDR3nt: TGTGCCAGCAGCCCGGAGACAGTTAGTGGAAACACCATATATTTT
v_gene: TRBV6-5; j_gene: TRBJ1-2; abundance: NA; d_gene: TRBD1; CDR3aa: CASRPGQSYGYTF; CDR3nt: TGTGCCAGCAGACCGGGACAGTCCTATGGCTACACCTTC
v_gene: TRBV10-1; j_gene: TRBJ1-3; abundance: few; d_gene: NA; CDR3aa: CASQGVSGNTIYF; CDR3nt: TGCGCCAGCCAAGGAGTCTCTGGAAACACCATATATTTT
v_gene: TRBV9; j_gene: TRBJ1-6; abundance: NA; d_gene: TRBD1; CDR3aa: CASSAEHRTGLNSPLHF; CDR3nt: TGTGCCAGCAGCGCAGAACATAGGACAGGGCTTAATTCACCCCTCCACTTT
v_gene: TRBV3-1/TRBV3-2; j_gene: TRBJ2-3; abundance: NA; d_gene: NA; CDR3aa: CASSQERLGADTQYF; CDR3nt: TGTGCCAGCAGCCAAGAAAGGCTAGGGGCAGATACGCAGTATTTT
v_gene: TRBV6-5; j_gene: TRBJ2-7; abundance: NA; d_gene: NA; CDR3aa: CASRWAASAYEQYF; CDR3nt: TGTGCCAGCAGGTGGGCAGCCTCAGCCTACGAGCAGTACTTC
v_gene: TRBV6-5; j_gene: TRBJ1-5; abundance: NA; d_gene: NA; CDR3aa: CASSSDRINQPQHF; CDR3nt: TGTGCCAGCAGTTCTGACAGAATCAATCAGCCCCAGCATTTT
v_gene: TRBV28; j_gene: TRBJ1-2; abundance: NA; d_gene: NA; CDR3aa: CASSFPGSGYTF; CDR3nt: TGTGCCAGCAGTTTTCCAGGCAGTGGCTACACCTTC
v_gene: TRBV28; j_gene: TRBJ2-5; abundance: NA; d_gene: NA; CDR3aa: CASSSTGGGHQETQYF; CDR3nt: TGTGCCAGCAGTTCTACAGGAGGAGGGCACCAAGAGACCCAGTACTTC
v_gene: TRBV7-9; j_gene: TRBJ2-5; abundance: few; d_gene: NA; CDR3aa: CASSSSYQETQYF; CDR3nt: TGTGCCAGCAGCTCGTCCTATCAAGAGACCCAGTACTTC
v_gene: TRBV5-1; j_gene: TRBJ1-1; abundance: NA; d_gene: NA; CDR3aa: CASSLFGGTEAFF; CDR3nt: TGCGCCAGCAGCTTGTTCGGGGGGACTGAAGCTTTCTTT
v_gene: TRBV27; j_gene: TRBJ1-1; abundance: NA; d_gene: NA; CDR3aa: CASSKRANTEAFF; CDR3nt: TGTGCCAGCAGTAAGCGGGCGAACACTGAAGCTTTCTTT
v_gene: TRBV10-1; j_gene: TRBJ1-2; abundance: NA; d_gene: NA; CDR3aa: CASSESRSRGYTF; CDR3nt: TGCGCCAGCAGTGAGTCGAGATCCCGCGGCTACACCTTC
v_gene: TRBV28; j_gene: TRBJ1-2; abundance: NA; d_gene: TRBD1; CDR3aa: CASRLTGWGYGYTF; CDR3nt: TGTGCCAGCAGGCTGACAGGGTGGGGCTATGGCTACACCTTC
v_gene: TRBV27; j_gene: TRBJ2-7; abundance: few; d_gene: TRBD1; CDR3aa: CASMTGGRRTYEQYF; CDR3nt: TGTGCCAGCATGACAGGGGGGCGAAGAACCTACGAGCAGTACTTC
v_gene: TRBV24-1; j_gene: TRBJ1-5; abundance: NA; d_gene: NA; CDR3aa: CATSDRDSNQPQHF; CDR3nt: TGTGCCACCAGTGATCGGGATAGCAATCAGCCCCAGCATTTT
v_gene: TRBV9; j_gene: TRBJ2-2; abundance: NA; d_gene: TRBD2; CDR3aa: CASSPRGSGRVTGELFF; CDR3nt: TGTGCCAGCAGCCCCCGGGGAAGCGGGAGAGTTACCGGGGAGCTGTTTTTT
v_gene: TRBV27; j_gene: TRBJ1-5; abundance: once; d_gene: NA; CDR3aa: CATHALGGNQPQHF; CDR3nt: TGTGCCACCCACGCCCTAGGGGGAAATCAGCCCCAGCATTTT
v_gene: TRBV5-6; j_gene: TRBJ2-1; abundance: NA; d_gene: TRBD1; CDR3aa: CASSYGTGIEQFF; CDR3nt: TGTGCCAGCAGCTACGGGACAGGTATTGAGCAGTTCTTC
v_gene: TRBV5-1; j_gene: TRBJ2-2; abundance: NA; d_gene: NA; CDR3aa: CASRGTNTGELFF; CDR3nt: TGCGCCAGCCGGGGAACGAACACCGGGGAGCTGTTTTTT
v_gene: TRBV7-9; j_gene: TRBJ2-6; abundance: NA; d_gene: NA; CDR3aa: CASRFDSLSGANVLTF; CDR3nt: TGTGCCAGCAGATTTGACAGCCTCTCTGGGGCCAACGTCCTGACTTTC
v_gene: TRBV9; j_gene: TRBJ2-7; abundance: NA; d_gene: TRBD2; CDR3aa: CASSGGGTSGSPTYEQYF; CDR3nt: TGTGCCAGCAGCGGGGGAGGGACTAGCGGGAGCCCAACCTACGAGCAGTACTTC
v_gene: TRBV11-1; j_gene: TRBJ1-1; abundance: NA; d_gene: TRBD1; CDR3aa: CASSLEGTGSSWAFF; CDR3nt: TGTGCCAGCAGCTTAGAGGGGACAGGGTCCTCCTGGGCTTTCTTT
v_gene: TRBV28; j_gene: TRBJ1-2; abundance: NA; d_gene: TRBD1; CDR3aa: CASSSPTSGTGHISDYGYTF; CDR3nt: TGTGCCAGCAGTTCACCCACTTCGGGGACAGGGCACATATCCGACTATGGCTACACCTTC
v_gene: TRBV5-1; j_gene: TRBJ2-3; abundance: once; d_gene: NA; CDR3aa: CASSHGQSTDTQYF; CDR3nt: TGCGCCAGCAGCCACGGACAGAGCACAGATACGCAGTATTTT
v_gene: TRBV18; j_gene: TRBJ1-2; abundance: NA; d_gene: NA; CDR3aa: CASSPTGPLRRGYTF; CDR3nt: TGTGCCAGCTCACCCACCGGGCCCTTGAGGAGGGGCTACACCTTC
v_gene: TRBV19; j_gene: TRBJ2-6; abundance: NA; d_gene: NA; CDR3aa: CASSMSGSGANVLTF; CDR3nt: TGTGCCAGTAGTATGTCCGGGTCTGGGGCCAACGTCCTGACTTTC
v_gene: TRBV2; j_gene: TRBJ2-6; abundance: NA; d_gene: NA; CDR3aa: CASWTGKGRGANVLTF; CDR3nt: TGTGCCAGCTGGACGGGAAAAGGGAGGGGGGCCAACGTCCTGACTTTC
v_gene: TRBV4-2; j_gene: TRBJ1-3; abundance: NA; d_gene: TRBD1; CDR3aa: CASSHPGDSKVTTIYF; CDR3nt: TGTGCCAGCAGCCATCCCGGGGACAGCAAAGTGACAACCATATATTTT